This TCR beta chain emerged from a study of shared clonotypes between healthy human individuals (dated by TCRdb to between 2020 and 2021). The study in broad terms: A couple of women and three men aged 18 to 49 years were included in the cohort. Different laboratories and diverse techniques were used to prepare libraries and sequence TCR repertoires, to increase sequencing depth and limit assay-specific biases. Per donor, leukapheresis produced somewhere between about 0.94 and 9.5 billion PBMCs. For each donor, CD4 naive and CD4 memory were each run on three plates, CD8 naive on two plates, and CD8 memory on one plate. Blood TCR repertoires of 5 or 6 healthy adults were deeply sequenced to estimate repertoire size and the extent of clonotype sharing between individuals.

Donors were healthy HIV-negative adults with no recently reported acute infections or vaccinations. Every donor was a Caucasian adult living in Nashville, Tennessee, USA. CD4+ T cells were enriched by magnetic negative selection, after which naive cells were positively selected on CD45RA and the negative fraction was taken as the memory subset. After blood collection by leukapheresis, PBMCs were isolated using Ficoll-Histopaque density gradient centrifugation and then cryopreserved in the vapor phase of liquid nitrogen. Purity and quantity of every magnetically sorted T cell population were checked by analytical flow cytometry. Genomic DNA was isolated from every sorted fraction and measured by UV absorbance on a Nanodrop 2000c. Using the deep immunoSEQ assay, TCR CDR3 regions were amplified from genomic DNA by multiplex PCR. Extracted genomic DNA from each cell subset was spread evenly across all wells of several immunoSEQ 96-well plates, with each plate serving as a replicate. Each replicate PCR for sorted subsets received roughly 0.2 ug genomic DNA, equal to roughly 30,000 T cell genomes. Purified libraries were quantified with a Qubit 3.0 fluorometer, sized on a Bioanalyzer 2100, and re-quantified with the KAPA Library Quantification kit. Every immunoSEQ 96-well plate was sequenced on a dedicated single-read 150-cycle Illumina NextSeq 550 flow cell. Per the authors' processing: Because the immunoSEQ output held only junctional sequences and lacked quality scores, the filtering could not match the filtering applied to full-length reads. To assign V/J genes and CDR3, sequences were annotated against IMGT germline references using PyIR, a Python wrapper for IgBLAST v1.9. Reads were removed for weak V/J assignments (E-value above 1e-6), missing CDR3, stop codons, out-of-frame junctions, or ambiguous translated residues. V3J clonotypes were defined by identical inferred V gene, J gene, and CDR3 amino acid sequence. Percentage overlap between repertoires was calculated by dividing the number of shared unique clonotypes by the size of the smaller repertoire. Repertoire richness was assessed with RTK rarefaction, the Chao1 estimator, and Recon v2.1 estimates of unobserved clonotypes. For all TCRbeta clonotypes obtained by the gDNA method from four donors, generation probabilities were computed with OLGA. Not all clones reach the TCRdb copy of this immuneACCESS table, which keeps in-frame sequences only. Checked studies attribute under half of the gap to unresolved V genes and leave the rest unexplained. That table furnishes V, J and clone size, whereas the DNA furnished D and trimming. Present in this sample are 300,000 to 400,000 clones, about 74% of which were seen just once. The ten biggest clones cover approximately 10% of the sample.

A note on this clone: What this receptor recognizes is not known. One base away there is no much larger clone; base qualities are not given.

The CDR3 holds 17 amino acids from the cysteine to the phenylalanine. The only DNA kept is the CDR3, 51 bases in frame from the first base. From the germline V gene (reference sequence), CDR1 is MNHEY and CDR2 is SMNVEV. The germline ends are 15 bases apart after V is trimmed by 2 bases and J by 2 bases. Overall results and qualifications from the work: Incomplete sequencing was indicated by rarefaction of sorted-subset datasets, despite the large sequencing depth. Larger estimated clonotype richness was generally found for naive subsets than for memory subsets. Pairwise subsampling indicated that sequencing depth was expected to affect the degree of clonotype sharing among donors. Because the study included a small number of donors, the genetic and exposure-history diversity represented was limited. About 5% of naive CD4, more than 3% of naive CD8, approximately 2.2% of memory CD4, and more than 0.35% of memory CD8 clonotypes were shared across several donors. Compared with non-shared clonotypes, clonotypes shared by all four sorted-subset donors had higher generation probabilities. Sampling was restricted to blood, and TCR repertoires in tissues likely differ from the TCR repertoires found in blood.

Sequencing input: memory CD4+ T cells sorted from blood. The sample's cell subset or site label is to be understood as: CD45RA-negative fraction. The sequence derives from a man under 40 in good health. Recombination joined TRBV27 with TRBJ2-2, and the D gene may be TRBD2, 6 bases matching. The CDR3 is CASSLISGRLNTGELFF. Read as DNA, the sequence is TGTGCCAGCAGTTTAATTAGCGGCCGACTAAACACCGGGGAGCTGTTTTTT.